This TCR beta chain was observed in a study of T cells in tuberculosis. Whole-study context: A South African cohort included IGRA-negative adolescents, latently infected IGRA-positive adolescents and adults with active tuberculosis.

Time point defined: new active TB diagnosis, blood taken before or within 7 days of starting treatment. The table came from immunoSEQ multiplex PCR; TCRdb's copy has only in-frame clones and leaves some out. Among 30,000 to 35,000 clones listed, around 90% were seen once. Turning to this clone: Its matching antigen is unknown.

The CDR3 is 13 amino acids. The ends lost 6 bases at V and 9 bases at J; junction bases unmatched: 4. Looked up from germline, CDR1 is SNHLY and CDR2 is FYNNEI. Findings and caveats of the study: Smaller distances to GMM-specific TCRs suggested their expansion in active tuberculosis.

The sample here was PBMCs, taken at tuberculosis diagnosis. The receptor was isolated from an adult with tuberculosis. This chain connects TRBV2 to TRBJ1-6; 8 bases match TRBD1. The CDR3 here is CASRDRESSPLHF. Written as DNA, the CDR3 is TGTGCCAGCAGGGACAGGGAGAGTTCACCCCTCCACTTT. The full variable domain, rest sourced from reference TRBV2 and TRBJ1-6, is EPEVTQTPSHQVTQMGQEVILRCVPISNHLYFYWYRQILGQKVEFLVSFYNNEISEKSEIFDDQFSVERPDGSNFTLKIRSTKLEDSAMYFCASRDRESSPLHFGNGTRLTVT.